The source of this T cell receptor (beta chain) is a study of blood T cell repertoires in COVID-19. Study summary: Samples came from the United States, Italy and Spain, spanning acute and convalescent COVID-19. From T cells, B-cell-depleted T cells, or PBMCs came the material, which was cDNA or gDNA.

Trimming stripped 7 bases from V and 8 bases from J, with 9 bases between. The CDR3 consists of 12 residues. The germline gives CDR1 SNHLY, CDR2 FYNNEI. Seattle participants joined during active infection and were tracked over time. Per the original methods: The assay estimated nucleated cells by amplifying reference gene primers. Measured with immunoSEQ multiplex PCR; TCRdb has only the in-frame clones, and not every one. V and J calls and clone size are given by that table; D and trimming were obtained from the DNA. Altogether 250,000 to 350,000 clones are present, roughly 90% being singletons, with the ten largest covering 13%.

The chain employs TRBV2 and TRBJ1-6; possible D gene TRBD1, 5 bases. This TCR was recovered from a woman in her 70s with COVID-19, enrolled during active disease. Source material: peripheral blood. This chain's CDR3 is CASKTDYSPLHF. For the CDR3, the DNA is TGTGCCAGCAAGACAGACTATTCACCCCTCCACTTT. The full variable domain, in which reference TRBV2 and TRBJ1-6 provide the parts outside the CDR3, is EPEVTQTPSHQVTQMGQEVILRCVPISNHLYFYWYRQILGQKVEFLVSFYNNEISEKSEIFDDQFSVERPDGSNFTLKIRSTKLEDSAMYFCASKTDYSPLHFGNGTRLTVT.